This is a list of T cell receptor beta chains from one sample in a study of beta chain features in type 1 diabetes. Libraries were prepared by immunoSEQ multiplex PCR; TCRdb keeps only in-frame clonotypes and omits some of them. The data contain fewer than 350,000 clones, about 7.8% of them seen just once; the ten biggest clones take up approximately 0.93%. Sequences were obtained from central memory CD4+ T cells from blood. Receptors were obtained from a young woman in good health. CDR3s include the opening cysteine and the closing phenylalanine or tryptophan. A D gene is named only where the DNA matches it firmly. A row's size may be missing; if present it is once, few, many or a size class.

D gene | CDR3 length | clone size | J gene | V gene | CDR3 DNA | CDR3 protein
TRBD2 | 15 | few | TRBJ2-1 | TRBV7-3 | TGTGCCAGCAGCTTAAGCAGCGGGGGCTACAATGAGCAGTTCTTC | CASSLSSGGYNEQFF
- | 14 | few | TRBJ2-5 | TRBV9 | TGTGCCAGCAGCGTCGGTCTAGATTGGGAGACCCAGTACTTC | CASSVGLDWETQYF
- | 15 | - | TRBJ1-2 | TRBV5-6 | TGTGCCAGCCATTGGGGCTTCCGGGCCGACTATGGCTACACCTTC | CASHWGFRADYGYTF
- | 13 | few | TRBJ1-5 | TRBV6-5 | TGTGCCAGCGCCCCGGGTGTTATCAGCCCCCAGCATTTT | CASAPGVISPQHF
- | 15 | few | TRBJ1-5 | TRBV29-1 | TGCAGCGTTGTCTCGGACACCTCCGGGGATCAGCCCCAGCATTTT | CSVVSDTSGDQPQHF
- | 16 | - | TRBJ1-2 | TRBV27 | TGTGCCAGCAGTTTCGGGGCGGTTAGCCTAGGCTATGGCTACACCTTC | CASSFGAVSLGYGYTF
- | 15 | few | TRBJ1-1 | TRBV11-2 | TGTGCCAGCAGCTATCCCCAGGGTGGGAGTACTGAAGCTTTCTTT | CASSYPQGGSTEAFF
- | 15 | few | TRBJ2-2 | TRBV27 | TGTGCCAGTAAGAGCCGGGACAAGAACACCGGGGAGCTGTTTTTT | CASKSRDKNTGELFF
TRBD2 | 15 | many | TRBJ2-3 | TRBV15 | TGTGCCACCAGCAAGGGACTAGGAGGAACAGATACGCAGTATTTT | CATSKGLGGTDTQYF
- | 14 | few | TRBJ1-4 | TRBV2 | TGTGCCAGCTCCGCCCCTTCTGGGCCCGAAAAACTGTTTTTT | CASSAPSGPEKLFF
- | 12 | - | TRBJ2-5 | TRBV11-1 | TGTGCCAGCAGCCCAGGGTTCGAGACCCAGTACTTC | CASSPGFETQYF
TRBD1 | 12 | few | TRBJ1-5 | TRBV6-1 | TGTGCCAGTCGGACAGGGGCTAGGTCCCAGCATTTT | CASRTGARSQHF
TRBD1 | 15 | many | TRBJ2-1 | TRBV7-9 | TGTGCCAGCAGCTTAGCGGGACAGGGTTGGCATGAGCAGTTCTTC | CASSLAGQGWHEQFF
- | 11 | few | TRBJ2-7 | TRBV20-1 | TGCAGTGCTTCAAGACAGGACGAGCAGTACTTC | CSASRQDEQYF
TRBD1 | 14 | few | TRBJ1-4 | TRBV28 | TGTTGCCCGAACACGGGACAGACTAATGAAAAACTGTTTTTT | CCPNTGQTNEKLFF
- | 13 | - | TRBJ2-3 | TRBV7-6 | TGTGCCAGCAGCTCAGAACAGGGAGATACGCAGTATTTT | CASSSEQGDTQYF
- | 14 | - | TRBJ2-5 | TRBV18 | TGTGCCAGCTCACCACGAGCAGGGCAAGAGACCCAGTACTTC | CASSPRAGQETQYF
- | 14 | many | TRBJ1-3 | TRBV7-9 | TGTGCCAGCAGCTTACACCTCTCTGGAAACACCATATATTTT | CASSLHLSGNTIYF
- | 14 | - | TRBJ1-4 | TRBV5-1 | TGCGCCAGCAGCTTTGGGTTGACTAATGAAAAACTGTTTTTT | CASSFGLTNEKLFF
- | 15 | - | TRBJ1-6 | TRBV9 | TGTGCCAGCAGCGTAGGGCCGGAAGCAAATTCACCCCTCCACTTT | CASSVGPEANSPLHF
- | 12 | - | TRBJ1-1 | TRBV6-6 | TGTGCCAGCAGGGCTACCGGCACTGAAGCTTTCTTT | CASRATGTEAFF
TRBD2 | 15 | many | TRBJ2-3 | TRBV2 | TGTGCCAGCAGTGTAGGACTAGCGGGCACAGATACGCAGTATTTT | CASSVGLAGTDTQYF
- | 13 | few | TRBJ1-2 | TRBV19 | TGTGCCAGTAGCGACGGAACTAACTATGGCTACACCTTC | CASSDGTNYGYTF
TRBD2 | 14 | many | TRBJ2-1 | TRBV30 | TGTGCCTGGAGTAGGGCGGGAGGCCCGCGGGAGCAGTTCTTC | CAWSRAGGPREQFF
- | 14 | - | TRBJ2-3 | TRBV7-2 | TGTGCCAGCAGCTTACGGCTCTTGGGGGATACGCAGTATTTT | CASSLRLLGDTQYF
- | 15 | - | TRBJ1-5 | TRBV10-3 | TGTGCCATCAGTGAGTCGACGGCAGGGGATCAGCCCCAGCATTTT | CAISESTAGDQPQHF
TRBD2 | 16 | - | TRBJ2-5 | TRBV2 | TGTGCCAGCAGTGAAAGGGTAGCGGGGGGCGCAGAGACCCAGTACTTC | CASSERVAGGAETQYF
TRBD2 | 16 | few | TRBJ2-1 | TRBV27 | TGTGCCAGCAGTTTAACCATAGCGGGGGGCCGCAATGAGCAGTTCTTC | CASSLTIAGGRNEQFF
TRBD1 | 15 | few | TRBJ2-2 | TRBV23-1 | TGCGCCAGCAGCCCCGGGACAGGGCTTACCGGGGAGCTGTTTTTT | CASSPGTGLTGELFF
- | 12 | many | TRBJ2-7 | TRBV12-5 | TGTGCTAGTGGTTTGGATCGCTACGAGCAGTACTTC | CASGLDRYEQYF
TRBD1 | 16 | few | TRBJ1-5 | TRBV7-3 | TGTGCCAGCAGCCCTGCCACAGGGGATAGCAATCAGCCCCAGCATTTT | CASSPATGDSNQPQHF
TRBD2 | 18 | - | TRBJ2-5 | TRBV27 | TGTGCCAGCAGTTTAAGACTAGCGGGAGCCCAGCGCCAAGAGACCCAGTACTTC | CASSLRLAGAQRQETQYF
TRBD2 | 16 | few | TRBJ2-2 | TRBV6-5 | TGTGCCAGCAGTTACTCTCCTAGCGGGGCCACCGGGGAGCTGTTTTTT | CASSYSPSGATGELFF
- | 15 | - | TRBJ1-5 | TRBV5-1 | TGCGCCAGCAGCTTGGAGGGGGGAAGAGGTCAGCCCCAGCATTTT | CASSLEGGRGQPQHF
TRBD2 | 13 | few | TRBJ2-3 | TRBV7-9 | TGTGCCAGCAGCCTAGCGGGGGGCCCTACGCAGTATTTT | CASSLAGGPTQYF
- | 12 | - | TRBJ2-5 | TRBV6-1 | TGTGCCAGCAAGCGGAGTCAGGAGACCCAGTACTTC | CASKRSQETQYF
- | 11 | few | TRBJ1-2 | TRBV29-1 | TGCAGCGGACACTGGGGCTATGGCTACACCTTC | CSGHWGYGYTF
- | 13 | once | TRBJ1-4 | TRBV7-2 | TGTGCCAGCAGCTCGCAGATCCGGGGGGAACTGTTTTTT | CASSSQIRGELFF
- | 12 | many | TRBJ2-3 | TRBV2 | TGTGCCAGCACGTCCTACACAGATACGCAGTATTTT | CASTSYTDTQYF
TRBD2 | 16 | many | TRBJ2-1 | TRBV7-8 | TGTGCCAGCAGCTCATCTAGCGGGACCCAATACAATGAGCAGTTCTTC | CASSSSSGTQYNEQFF
- | 14 | few | TRBJ2-2 | TRBV6-6 | TGTGCCAGCAGTAAAGTTCAGGGCACCGGGGAGCTGTTTTTT | CASSKVQGTGELFF
- | 16 | - | TRBJ2-3 | TRBV6-1 | TGTGCCAGCAGTGCCTGGCCGCCCAAGAGCACAGATACGCAGTATTTT | CASSAWPPKSTDTQYF